These 30 T cell receptor beta chains share one sample of origin, sequenced in a study of T cell changes during pregnancy in multiple sclerosis. The protocol was immunoSEQ multiplex PCR, while the TCRdb copy is restricted to in-frame clones and leaves out a portion. The sample yields some 71,000 clones, approximately 91% seen once. This sample comprised peripheral blood, obtained in the third trimester of pregnancy. These receptors came from a female donor with multiple sclerosis, enrolled in a pregnancy study.

In DNA, the CDR3 is TGCGCCAGCAGCCAAGAAGGGGGCGCGAGTTTACCCCTCCACTTT. It codes for CASSQEGGASLPLHF. The rearrangement joins TRBV4-1 to TRBJ1-6; 7 bases are a match to TRBD1. CDR3 length: 15 residues. The J segment lost 12 bases and the V segment lost 0 bases, leaving 8 bases of the junction unmatched. The germline gives CDR1 MGHRA, CDR2 YSYEKL.

The chain is built from TRBV7-9 and TRBJ1-1, with a tentative D call TRBD1 (6 bases). Germline values: CDR1 SEHNR, CDR2 FQNEAQ (reference sequence). The CDR3 is 14 amino acids. V lost 4 bases and J lost 5, with 14 bases in between. CDR3 protein: CASSSLSGVTEAFF. As DNA, the CDR3 is TGTGCCAGCAGCTCGCTCTCAGGGGTGACTGAAGCTTTCTTT.

This clone occurred once. The chain couples TRBV9 to TRBJ2-1; 13 positions agree with TRBD2. Trimming took 4 bases from V and 1 from J; bases not matched to a gene: 14. Germline values: CDR1 SGDLS, CDR2 YYNGEE. This CDR3 region has 20 residues. Here the CDR3 reads CASSQRRGTSGVGSYNEQFF. The CDR3, as DNA: TGTGCCAGCAGCCAGAGGCGTGGGACTAGCGGGGTGGGGTCCTACAATGAGCAGTTCTTC.

The chain couples TRBV11-2 to TRBJ2-3; 7 bases match TRBD1. The ends lost 5 bases at V and 0 bases at J; junction bases unmatched: 11. The CDR3 loop spans 17 amino acids. The germline CDR1 and CDR2 sequences are SGHAT and FQNNGV. The CDR3 nucleotides are TGTGCCAGCAGCCTCCGTTCGGGACAGTACAGCACAGATACGCAGTATTTT. Translated: CASSLRSGQYSTDTQYF. Variable domain in full (rest from reference TRBV11-2 and TRBJ2-3): EAGVAQSPRYKIIEKRQSVAFWCNPISGHATLYWYQQILGQGPKLLIQFQNNGVVDDSQLPKDRFSAERLKGVDSTLKIQPAKLEDSAVYLCASSLRSGQYSTDTQYFGPGTRLTVL.

The chain has TRBV11-3 and TRBJ2-2; D gene unclear. CDR1 and CDR2 (germline): SGHNT, YENEEA. The CDR3 is made up of 13 amino acids. V dropped 5 bases and J dropped 5 bases, with 9 bases sitting between them. The chain's CDR3 is CASSRSLTGELFF. CDR3 nucleotides: TGTGCCAGCAGCCGCAGTCTGACCGGGGAGCTGTTTTTT.

This chain joins TRBV4-2 and TRBJ2-5; TRBD1 matches at 12 bases. J lost 4 bases, V lost 1 base, and 4 bases had no gene match. The CDR3 loop spans 16 amino acids. Germline V gene sequence: CDR1 LGHNA, CDR2 YNFKEQ. The CDR3 sequence is CASSQVGQGAGETQYF. CDR3 bases: TGTGCCAGCAGCCAAGTGGGACAGGGGGCAGGAGAGACCCAGTACTTC.

The table lists this clone with a count of one. The CDR3 is CASSALAGGSTDTQYF. The CDR3 nucleotides are TGTGCCAGCAGCGCATTAGCGGGGGGGAGCACAGATACGCAGTATTTT. The V call is TRBV9, the J call TRBJ2-3; 11 bases agree with TRBD2. V lost 3 bases to trimming and J lost 0 bases; unmatched junction nucleotides: 3. Germline V gene data show CDR1 as SGDLS and CDR2 as YYNGEE. The length of the CDR3 is 16 residues.

V usage is TRBV5-1 and J usage is TRBJ1-4; D gene uncertain. V was shortened by 0 bases and J by 5 bases, with 5 bases between the two germline ends. Per germline, CDR1 SGHRS and CDR2 YFSETQ. The CDR3 sequence is 13 residues long. CDR3 amino acids: CASSLATNEKLFF. CDR3 DNA sequence: TGCGCCAGCAGCTTGGCCACAAATGAAAAACTGTTTTTT.

V usage is TRBV7-2 and J usage is TRBJ2-7, with TRBD2 matching 11 bases. This CDR3 has 17 amino acids. Germline lookup yields CDR1 SGHTA and CDR2 FQGNSA. The ends lost 2 bases at V and 9 bases at J; junction bases unmatched: 15. The CDR3 sequence: CASSLRGTSGGPTRQYF. DNA of the CDR3: TGTGCCAGCAGCTTAAGGGGTACTAGCGGGGGCCCTACCAGGCAGTACTTC. The full variable domain, with the rest looked up from reference TRBV7-2 and TRBJ2-7, is GAGVSQSPSNKVTEKGKDVELRCDPISGHTALYWYRQSLGQGLEFLIYFQGNSAPDKSGLPSDRFSAERTGGSVSTLTIQRTQQEDSAVYLCASSLRGTSGGPTRQYFGPGTRLTVT.

The chain uses TRBV7-9 and TRBJ2-1; D not resolved. The germline gives CDR1 SEHNR, CDR2 FQNEAQ (reference sequence). There are 12 residues in the CDR3. The V end was cut by 2 bases, the J end by 10 bases, with 9 bases between. CDR3 in amino acids: CASSLFLREQFF. The CDR3 nucleotides are TGTGCCAGCAGCTTATTCCTAAGAGAGCAGTTCTTC.

The chain links TRBV5-1 to TRBJ2-1, with 7 bases fitting TRBD1. Losses at the gene ends were 0 bases for V and 7 bases for J; bases not matched to a gene: 4. Germline values: CDR1 SGHRS, CDR2 YFSETQ. The CDR3 is 14 amino acids. CDR3 sequence reads: CASSLGGTENEQFF. CDR3 DNA: TGCGCCAGCAGCTTGGGGGGGACAGAGAATGAGCAGTTCTTC.

The chain couples TRBV7-9 to TRBJ1-1, with a weak D call TRBD1 (5 bases). Looked up from germline, CDR1 is SEHNR and CDR2 is FQNEAQ (reference sequence). CDR3 length: 14 amino acids. Trimming removed 5 bases from V and 2 bases from J, with 12 bases in between. The CDR3 bases are TGTGCCAGCAGCCGGCCCAGGGATAACACTGAAGCTTTCTTT. Translating gives CASSRPRDNTEAFF.

The chain joins TRBV21-1 to TRBJ2-3; TRBD2 is taken as the D call from the table, unchecked against the DNA. TRBV21-1 is tagged as a pseudogene. The CDR3 runs to 15 residues. The CDR3 reads CATPKGRGGRRTQYF. The CDR3, as DNA: TGTGCTACCCCAAAGGGGAGGGGGGGCCGGCGAACGCAGTATTTT.

V gene TRBV28 combines with J gene TRBJ2-4; weak D call: TRBD1 (6 bases). Trimming took 3 bases from V and 13 from J, leaving 19 bases between them. The CDR3 contains 14 residues. Per the germline V gene, CDR1 is MDHEN and CDR2 is SYDVKM. The CDR3 here is CASSLGPWGPEQYF. In DNA, the CDR3 is TGTGCCAGCAGTTTGGGGCCTTGGGGGCCCGAACAGTACTTC.

This clone was seen just once. Here the CDR3 DNA reads TGTGCCAGCAGCAAAGAGACAGGGGGGCAAGAGACCCAGTACTTC. Its translation is CASSKETGGQETQYF. The chain couples TRBV21-1 to TRBJ2-5; the table's TRBD1 call for D was not verified on the DNA. TRBV21-1 has pseudogene status. The length of the CDR3 is 15 residues.

CDR3: CASSPLGRLAGDKNIQYF. The CDR3 DNA is TGTGCCAGCTCACCACTGGGGCGACTAGCGGGGGACAAAAACATTCAGTACTTC. The chain uses TRBV18 and TRBJ2-4, with 12 bases aligning to TRBD2. This CDR3 contains 18 residues. V gave up 1 base and J gave up 3 bases; unmatched junction bases: 7. In germline, CDR1 is KGHSH, CDR2 LQKENI.

The chain couples TRBV11-1 to TRBJ2-5; TRBD1 is a possible D gene (6 bases). The CDR3 sequence is 14 residues long. Trimming shortened V by 7 bases and J by 2 bases, and 14 bases separated the two germline ends. Per the germline V gene, CDR1 is SGHAT and CDR2 is FQDESV (reference sequence). The DNA of the CDR3 is TGTGCCAGCACACGGGACAACGAACAAGAGACCCAGTACTTC. As protein: CASTRDNEQETQYF. Supplemented by reference TRBV11-1 and TRBJ2-5, the full variable domain reads EAEVAQSPRYKITEKSQAVAFWCDPISGHATLYWYRQILGQGPELLVQFQDESVVDDSQLPKDRFSAERLKGVDSTLKIQPAELGDSAMYLCASTRDNEQETQYFGPGTRLLVL.

This clone was seen once. The rearrangement links TRBV5-1 to TRBJ2-5, with 13 bases that match TRBD2. The CDR3 is 15 residues long. Germline CDR1 SGHRS, CDR2 YFSETQ. V shed 4 bases, J shed 3 bases, and the junction held 3 bases outside the gene matches. In nucleotides, the CDR3 is TGCGCCAGCAGCCCCGGACTAGCGGGAGAAGAGACCCAGTACTTC. Residues: CASSPGLAGEETQYF.

The chain is built from TRBV11-2 and TRBJ1-1; maybe TRBD1 (5 bases). Trimming pared 0 bases from V and 3 bases from J, leaving 8 bases between. CDR3 size: 14 residues. Per the germline V gene, CDR1 is SGHAT and CDR2 is FQNNGV. The CDR3 DNA reads TGTGCCAGCAGCTTAGATTGGGGCGACACTGAAGCTTTCTTT. Encoded protein: CASSLDWGDTEAFF. Looking up the rest from reference TRBV11-2 and TRBJ1-1 gives the full variable domain: EAGVAQSPRYKIIEKRQSVAFWCNPISGHATLYWYQQILGQGPKLLIQFQNNGVVDDSQLPKDRFSAERLKGVDSTLKIQPAKLEDSAVYLCASSLDWGDTEAFFGQGTRLTVV.

Only a few counts were recorded for this clone. V gene TRBV2 combines with J gene TRBJ1-2; tentatively, D is TRBD1 (5 bases). V shed 5 bases and J shed 4 bases, with 8 bases lying between them. This CDR3 comprises 12 residues. The germline V gene encodes CDR1 SNHLY and CDR2 FYNNEI. The CDR3: CASSTDSYGYTF. The DNA for the CDR3 is TGTGCCAGCAGTACCGACAGCTATGGCTACACCTTC.

The V and J genes are TRBV2 and TRBJ1-4, with D uncertain. The V end was cut by 4 bases, the J end by 7 bases, with 7 bases between. Germline values: CDR1 SNHLY, CDR2 FYNNEI. CDR3 size: 12 residues. The CDR3 DNA is TGTGCCAGCAGTGGTCGTAGTGAAAAACTGTTTTTT. This gives the protein CASSGRSEKLFF.

This clone was observed once. The J gene is TRBJ2-7, the V gene TRBV28, with 14 bases matching TRBD2. The CDR3 is made up of 16 amino acids. The junction had 8 bases not matched to a gene; V was cut back by 5 bases and J by 5 bases. In germline, CDR1 is MDHEN, CDR2 SYDVKM. The CDR3 sequence is CASSLTSGGALDEQYF. The CDR3 nucleotides read TGTGCCAGCAGTCTGACTAGCGGGGGGGCCTTAGACGAGCAGTACTTC.

V usage is TRBV20-1 and J usage is TRBJ2-7; perhaps TRBD1 as D (6 bases). Germline CDR1 reads DFQATT; CDR2 reads SNEGSKA (reference sequence). The V end was cut by 6 bases, the J end by 3 bases, with 6 bases between. The CDR3 consists of 10 residues. Here the CDR3 reads CSADSYEQYF. The CDR3 nucleotides are TGCAGTGCGGACAGCTACGAGCAGTACTTC.

This chain joins TRBV19 and TRBJ2-3; 10 bases are a match to TRBD2. This CDR3 comprises 15 residues. The germline gives CDR1 LNHDA, CDR2 SQIVND (reference sequence). The V and J ends lost 7 bases and 2 bases, in that order; junction bases with no gene match: 6. The CDR3, as DNA: TGTGCCAGTATCCCTAGCGGGGGCGACACAGATACGCAGTATTTT. Translating gives CASIPSGGDTDTQYF.

In its sample, this clone was seen once. The chain combines TRBV4-2 with TRBJ2-1; TRBD2 matches at 7 bases. Unmatched junction bases numbered 5, after V lost 0 bases and J lost 3 bases. The CDR3 length is 16 residues. Germline V lookup: CDR1 LGHNA, CDR2 YNFKEQ. CDR3 sequence reads: CASSQELGGDYNEQFF. The CDR3 nucleotides read TGTGCCAGCAGCCAAGAGCTTGGGGGGGACTACAATGAGCAGTTCTTC.

The V and J genes are TRBV6-6 and TRBJ1-6; no clear D gene. The CDR3 covers 14 residues. Trimming removed 2 bases at V and 9 bases at J, with 11 bases between. Germline V gives CDR1 MNHNY, CDR2 SVGAGI (reference sequence). The CDR3 region has the DNA TGTGCCAGCAGTTACGGGTCGGGAGTTTCACCCCTCCACTTT. Translated: CASSYGSGVSPLHF.

The chain is built from TRBV11-3 and TRBJ2-3; D not certain. The ends were cut back, 1 base at V and 2 bases at J, with 10 bases in the middle. The length of the CDR3 is 15 residues. Germline CDR1 SGHNT, CDR2 YENEEA. The CDR3 DNA is TGTGCCAGCAGCTTAGGTCTATCCTACACAGATACGCAGTATTTT. Encoded protein: CASSLGLSYTDTQYF.

The CDR3 here is CASSIRGARNAEQFF. The CDR3 nucleotides read TGTGCCAGCAGCATACGGGGGGCCCGAAATGCTGAGCAGTTCTTC. V is TRBV5-4 and J is TRBJ2-1; tentatively, D is TRBD2 (7 bases). Trimming took 4 bases from V and 9 from J, leaving 20 bases between them. CDR3 size: 15 residues. Germline assignment: CDR1 SGHNT and CDR2 YYREEE (reference sequence).

The gene calls are TRBV29-1 and TRBJ2-2; 8 bases match TRBD2. Germline trimming cut 7 bases from V and 7 bases from J; bases unmatched to any gene: 5. Germline CDR1 SQVTM, CDR2 ANQGSEA. The CDR3 sequence is 12 residues long. The CDR3 here is CSGRGTSGELFF. The DNA for the CDR3 is TGCAGCGGGCGAGGGACTAGCGGGGAGCTGTTTTTT.

The chain couples TRBV4-3 to TRBJ2-7; possibly TRBD2 for D (6 bases). V was trimmed by 4 bases and J by 12 bases, leaving 16 bases between them. The germline gives CDR1 LGHNA, CDR2 YSLEER. There are 12 residues in the CDR3. The CDR3 loop is CASSRPRGKLYF. Here the CDR3 DNA reads TGCGCCAGCAGCCGTCCTCGGGGGAAGCTGTACTTC.